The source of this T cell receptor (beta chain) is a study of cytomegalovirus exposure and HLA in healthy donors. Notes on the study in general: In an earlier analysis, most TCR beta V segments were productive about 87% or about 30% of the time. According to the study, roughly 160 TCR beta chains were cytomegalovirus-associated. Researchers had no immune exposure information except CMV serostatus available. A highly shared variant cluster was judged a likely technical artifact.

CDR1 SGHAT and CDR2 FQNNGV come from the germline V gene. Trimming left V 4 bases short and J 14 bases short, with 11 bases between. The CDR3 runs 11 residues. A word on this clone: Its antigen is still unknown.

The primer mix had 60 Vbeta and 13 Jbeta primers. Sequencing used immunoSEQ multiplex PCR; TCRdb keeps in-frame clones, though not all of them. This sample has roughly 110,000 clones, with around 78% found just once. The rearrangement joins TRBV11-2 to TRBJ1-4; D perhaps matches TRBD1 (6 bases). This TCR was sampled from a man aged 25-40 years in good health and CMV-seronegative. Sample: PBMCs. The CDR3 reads CASSSGTSLFF. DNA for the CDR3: TGTGCCAGCAGCTCCGGGACAAGTCTGTTTTTT.